This T cell receptor (beta chain) was recorded in a study of technical replicates of blood from four donors. Produced via immunoSEQ multiplex PCR; TCRdb's table is partial and in-frame only. The table shows roughly 81,000 clones, with about 86% occurring only once. V lost 1 base to trimming and J lost 8 bases, with 12 bases between them. Germline V gene data show CDR1 as LGHNA and CDR2 as YNFKEQ. The CDR3 contains 14 residues. The TCR was taken from a human donor in good health. Some clones in this sample may be carry-over from other donors' samples. The gene calls are TRBV4-2 and TRBJ2-1; D might be TRBD2 (5 bases). Sequencing was done on a sample of PBMCs. CDR3 bases: TGTGCCAGCAGCCAAGGGGTGGAGGTCCATGAGCAGTTCTTC. This encodes CASSQGVEVHEQFF.